The 10 T cell receptor beta chains reported below all come from one sample, sequenced in a study of blood T cell repertoires in COVID-19. The protocol was immunoSEQ multiplex PCR, while the TCRdb copy is restricted to in-frame clones and leaves out a portion. The profile shows 200,000 to 250,000 clones, more than 70% of them singletons. The sample was PBMCs or T cells enriched from blood (not recorded which). These receptors were taken from a man younger than 40 with acute COVID-19.

The chain carries TRBV28 and TRBJ2-1; D possibly corresponds to TRBD1 (6 bases). CDR1 and CDR2 from the germline V gene are MDHEN and SYDVKM. The CDR3 contains 15 residues. Trimming took 2 bases from V and 6 from J, leaving 14 bases between them. CDR3: CASSLMGAPGNEQFF. CDR3 in DNA: TGTGCCAGCAGTTTAATGGGGGCGCCAGGCAATGAGCAGTTCTTC.

The chain combines TRBV5-1 with TRBJ1-4; 8 nucleotides agree with TRBD1. Germline V gene sequence: CDR1 SGHRS, CDR2 YFSETQ. CDR3 size: 17 residues. V trimming: 5 bases; J trimming: 6 bases; junction bases outside the gene matches: 15. The CDR3 DNA is TGCGCCAGCAGTTATACCGGGACAGGTTCCTACTATGAAAAACTGTTTTTT. Protein sequence: CASSYTGTGSYYEKLFF.

V usage is TRBV27 and J usage is TRBJ2-2; the D gene is possibly TRBD1 (6 bases). Trimming took 2 bases from V and 6 from J, leaving 16 bases between them. The germline gives CDR1 MNHEY, CDR2 SMNVEV (reference sequence). CDR3 length: 16 amino acids. CDR3 DNA sequence: TGTGCCAGCAGTTTACTGTTCCAGGGGCGGTCCGGGGAGCTGTTTTTT. Protein product: CASSLLFQGRSGELFF.

V is TRBV5-1 and J is TRBJ2-7, with D perhaps matching TRBD1 (6 bases). CDR3 length: 16 residues. The germline gives CDR1 SGHRS, CDR2 YFSETQ. Trimming took 0 bases from V and 4 from J, leaving 17 bases between them. The CDR3 nucleotides are TGCGCCAGCAGCTTGGGCCCTGGGGGCAGCGGTTACGAGCAGTACTTC. It codes for CASSLGPGGSGYEQYF.

The chain has TRBV19 and TRBJ1-2; D is unclear. Deletions cut 3 bases from V and 2 bases from J, with 4 bases between. This CDR3 has 12 residues. Germline CDR1 LNHDA, CDR2 SQIVND (reference sequence). CDR3 sequence (DNA): TGTGCCAGTAGTATTACAAACTATGGCTACACCTTC. Protein: CASSITNYGYTF.

The rearrangement links TRBV5-5 to TRBJ2-7, with D perhaps matching TRBD2 (6 bases). V shed 4 bases and J shed 0 bases, with 17 bases lying between them. CDR3 length: 16 amino acids. Germline loops: CDR1 SGHKS, CDR2 YYEKEE (reference sequence). The DNA of the CDR3 is TGTGCCAGCAGCCCGGACCTAGCGAGAATCTCCTACGAGCAGTACTTC. This codes for CASSPDLARISYEQYF.

V and J are TRBV7-9 and TRBJ1-1; 11 bases map to TRBD1. The J segment lost 4 bases and the V segment lost 4 bases, leaving 8 bases of the junction unmatched. CDR1 is SEHNR and CDR2 is FQNEAQ in the germline V gene (reference sequence). The CDR3 sequence is 16 residues long. DNA for the CDR3: TGTGCCAGCAGCTGGAACACCGGGACAGGGGGCACTGAAGCTTTCTTT. Its protein product is CASSWNTGTGGTEAFF.

This clone was detected only once. The gene calls are TRBV5-1 and TRBJ2-5; tentatively, D is TRBD1 (5 bases). CDR1 and CDR2 (germline): SGHRS, YFSETQ. This CDR3 has 15 residues. Trimming removed 0 bases from V and 1 base from J, with 10 bases in between. The CDR3 DNA is TGCGCCAGCAGCTTGGAGGGGCCCATCCAAGAGACCCAGTACTTC. Protein sequence: CASSLEGPIQETQYF.

This sequence joins TRBV10-3 and TRBJ1-1, with a possible D match to TRBD1 (5 bases). Germline V gene lookup returns CDR1 ENHRY and CDR2 SYGVKD. CDR3 length: 13 amino acids. V gave up 0 bases and J gave up 6 bases, with 8 bases separating them. CDR3 amino acids: CAISESGGAEAFF. The CDR3 nucleotides are TGTGCCATCAGTGAGTCCGGGGGGGCTGAAGCTTTCTTT.

V usage is TRBV9 and J usage is TRBJ2-3; 10 nucleotides match TRBD2. This CDR3 contains 17 residues. V lost 0 bases to trimming and J lost 5 bases; unmatched junction nucleotides: 9. Germline values: CDR1 SGDLS, CDR2 YYNGEE. The CDR3 region has the DNA TGTGCCAGCAGCGTAGCCCCCCCTAGCGGGGGTGAAGATACGCAGTATTTT. This sequence encodes CASSVAPPSGGEDTQYF.